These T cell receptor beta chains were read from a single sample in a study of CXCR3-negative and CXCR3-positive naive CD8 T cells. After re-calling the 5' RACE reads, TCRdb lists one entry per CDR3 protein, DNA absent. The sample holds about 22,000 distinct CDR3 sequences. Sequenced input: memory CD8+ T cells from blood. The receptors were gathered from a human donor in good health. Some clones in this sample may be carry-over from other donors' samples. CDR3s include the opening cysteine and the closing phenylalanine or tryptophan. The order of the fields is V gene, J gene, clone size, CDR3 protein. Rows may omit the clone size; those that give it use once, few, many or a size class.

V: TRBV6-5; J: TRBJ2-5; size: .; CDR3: CASGALGGETQYF
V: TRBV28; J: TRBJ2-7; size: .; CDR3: CASSPGTGLWGEQYF
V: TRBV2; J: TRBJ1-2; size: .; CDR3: CASSATASYGYTF
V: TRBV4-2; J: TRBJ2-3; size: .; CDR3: CASSQSKGEDTQYF
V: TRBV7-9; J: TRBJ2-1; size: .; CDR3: CASSYQTSRMPYNEQFF
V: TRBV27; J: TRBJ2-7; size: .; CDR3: CASSGLADSYEQYF
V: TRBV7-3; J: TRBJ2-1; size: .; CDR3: CASSSGLAWGEQFF
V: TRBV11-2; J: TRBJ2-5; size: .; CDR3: CASSLAWETQYF
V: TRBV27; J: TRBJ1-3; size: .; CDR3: CASSLGLPWDGNTIYF
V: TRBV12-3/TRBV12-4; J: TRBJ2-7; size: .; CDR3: CASSLMGTGSSYEQYF
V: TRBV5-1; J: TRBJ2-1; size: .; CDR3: CASSLAGYSNNEQFF
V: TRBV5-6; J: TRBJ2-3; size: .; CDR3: CASNFLLAGETDTQYF
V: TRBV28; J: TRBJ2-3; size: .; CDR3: CASSSRVWSGRTVFTQYF
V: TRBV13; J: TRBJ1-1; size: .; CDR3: CASSTGQGSTEAFF
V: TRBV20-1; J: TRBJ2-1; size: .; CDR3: CSARPTGASYKFF
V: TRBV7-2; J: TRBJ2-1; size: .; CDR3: CASSLVPAESYNEQFF
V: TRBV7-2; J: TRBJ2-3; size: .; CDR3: CASSRRMKGWKVSLRDTQYF
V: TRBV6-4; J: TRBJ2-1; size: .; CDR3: CASSDSGQGVGEQFF
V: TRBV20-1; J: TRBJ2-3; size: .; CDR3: CSAHSGRWVTDTQYF
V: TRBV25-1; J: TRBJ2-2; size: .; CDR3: CASSEYANGELFF
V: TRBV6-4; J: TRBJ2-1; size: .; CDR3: CASSPTGGTYNEQFF
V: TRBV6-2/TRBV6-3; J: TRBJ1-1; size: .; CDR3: CASSYYRPRQMNTEAFF
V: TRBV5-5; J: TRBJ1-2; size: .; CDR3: CASRLPGQGLSGYTF
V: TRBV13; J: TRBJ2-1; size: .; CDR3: CASSLEGLGDEQFF
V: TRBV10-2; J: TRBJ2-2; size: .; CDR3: CASRTAGELFF
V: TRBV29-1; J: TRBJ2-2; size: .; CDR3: CSVERGGAPTGELFF
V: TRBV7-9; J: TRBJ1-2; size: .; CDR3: CASSSGQGNYGYTF
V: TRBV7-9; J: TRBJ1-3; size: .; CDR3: CASSFGNTIYF
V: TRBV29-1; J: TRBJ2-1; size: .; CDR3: CSVEVAGYFDEQFF
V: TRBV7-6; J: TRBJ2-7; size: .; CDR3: CASSSGTLPPNYEQYF
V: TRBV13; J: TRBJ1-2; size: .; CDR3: CASSPTGTGGGGYTF
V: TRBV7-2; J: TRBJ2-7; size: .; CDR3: CASSQAGTTSYEQYF
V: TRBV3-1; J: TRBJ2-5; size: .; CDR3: CASSQTRGPQETQYF
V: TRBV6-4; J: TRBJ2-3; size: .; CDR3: CASSERTGGLTQYF
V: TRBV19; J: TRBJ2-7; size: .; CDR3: CASKDSYEQYF
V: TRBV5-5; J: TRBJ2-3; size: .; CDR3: CASSQPTGQTDTQYF
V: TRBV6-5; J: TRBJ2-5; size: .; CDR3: CASSYRASGRGETQYF
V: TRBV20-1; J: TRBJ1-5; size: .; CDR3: CSANADPPQHF
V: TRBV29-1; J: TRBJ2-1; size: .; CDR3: CSAGQGAYNEQFF
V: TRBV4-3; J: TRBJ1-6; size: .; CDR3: CASSQARTENSPLHF
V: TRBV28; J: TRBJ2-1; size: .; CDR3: CASSFAPPAGETYNEQFF
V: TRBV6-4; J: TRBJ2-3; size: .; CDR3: CASRRTSGGPDTQYF
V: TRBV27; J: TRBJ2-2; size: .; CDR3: CASSWTGGDYTGELFF
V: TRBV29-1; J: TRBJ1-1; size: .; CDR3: CSVGPSGQVMNTEAFF
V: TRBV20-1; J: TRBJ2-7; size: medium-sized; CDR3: CSARDRATYEQYF
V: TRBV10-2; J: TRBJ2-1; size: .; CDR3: CAISALVYNEQFF